These 17 T cell receptor beta chains share one sample of origin, sequenced in a study of siplizumab effects on memory and regulatory T cells. The assay was immunoSEQ multiplex PCR, and TCRdb's table has in-frame clones only and misses some. The table shows about 100,000 clones, with about 91% occurring only once. Sequencing used Tregs sorted from blood. These TCRs come from a human donor in good health.

The chain combines TRBV5-4 with TRBJ1-1; D is unresolved. The CDR3 contains 13 residues. Trimming cost V 3 bases and J 0 bases, with 6 bases left between them. Germline V gene lookup returns CDR1 SGHNT and CDR2 YYREEE (reference sequence). For the CDR3, the DNA is TGTGCCAGCAGCTCCACAATGAACACTGAAGCTTTCTTT. It specifies CASSSTMNTEAFF.

The chain has TRBV5-1 and TRBJ1-3; D unresolved. The CDR3 is made up of 14 amino acids. V shed 4 bases and J shed 0 bases, with 8 bases lying between them. Looked up from germline, CDR1 is SGHRS and CDR2 is YFSETQ. The CDR3 region has the DNA TGCGCCAGCAGCGGATTGAACTCTGGAAACACCATATATTTT. Encoded protein: CASSGLNSGNTIYF. Complete variable domain (other parts from reference TRBV5-1 and TRBJ1-3): KAGVTQTPRYLIKTRGQQVTLSCSPISGHRSVSWYQQTPGQGLQFLFEYFSETQRNKGNFPGRFSGRQFSNSRSEMNVSTLELGDSALYLCASSGLNSGNTIYFGEGSWLTVV.

In its sample, this clone was seen a few times. The J gene is TRBJ2-3, the V gene TRBV6-5, with D perhaps matching TRBD1 or TRBD2 (5 bases each). In germline, CDR1 is MNHEY, CDR2 SVGAGI. Trimming shortened V by 3 bases and J by 4 bases, and 14 bases separated the two germline ends. This CDR3 comprises 15 residues. The CDR3 region is CASSYRGRGADTQYF. The CDR3 coding sequence is TGTGCCAGCAGTTATCGAGGGAGAGGGGCAGATACGCAGTATTTT.

The chain joins TRBV7-9 to TRBJ1-4, with TRBD1 as a possible D gene (6 bases). The CDR3 runs to 14 residues. Trimming pared 2 bases from V and 7 bases from J, leaving 11 bases between. Germline V gives CDR1 SEHNR, CDR2 FQNEAQ (reference sequence). The CDR3: CASSLLQGGEKLFF. CDR3 nucleotide sequence: TGTGCCAGCAGCTTATTACAGGGTGGTGAAAAACTGTTTTTT.

The gene calls are TRBV28 and TRBJ1-5; 8 bases map to TRBD1. V shed 2 bases and J 6 bases; nucleotides not matched to a gene: 24. This CDR3 has 21 amino acids. In germline, CDR1 is MDHEN, CDR2 SYDVKM. The CDR3 here is CASSLTAGGWDRPSLFQPQHF. As DNA, the CDR3 is TGTGCCAGCAGTTTAACGGCTGGGGGGTGGGACAGGCCCTCCTTGTTTCAGCCCCAGCATTTT.

The CDR3 DNA reads as TGTGCCAGCAGCTTAGATTGGGCTAGCGGGAGAGGTAGGGGGCCCTACGAGCAGTACTTC. Residues: CASSLDWASGRGRGPYEQYF. The V call is TRBV11-2, the J call TRBJ2-7; 10 bases align to TRBD2. Per the germline V gene, CDR1 is SGHAT and CDR2 is FQNNGV. Germline trimming cut 0 bases from V and 2 bases from J; bases unmatched to any gene: 16. The CDR3 spans 20 residues.

This chain uses TRBV28 with TRBJ1-5, with D perhaps TRBD1 (6 bases). The CDR3 has 16 residues. CDR1 and CDR2 (germline): MDHEN, SYDVKM. The V gene lost 2 bases and the J gene lost 5 bases, with 16 bases spanning the gap. CDR3 amino acids: CASSLLRGARHQPQHF. CDR3 coding DNA: TGTGCCAGCAGTTTACTTAGGGGGGCTCGTCATCAGCCCCAGCATTTT.

The rearrangement links TRBV20-1 to TRBJ2-5; D not resolved. The V gene's germline CDR1 is DFQATT and CDR2 SNEGSKA (reference sequence). The CDR3 spans 11 residues. V was pared by 2 bases and J by 4 bases, with 5 bases between. DNA for the CDR3: TGCAGTGCTAGATCTCGAGAGACCCAGTACTTC. Its protein is CSARSRETQYF.

The gene calls are TRBV27 and TRBJ2-7; possible D gene TRBD1, 6 bases. Trimming took 6 bases from V and 6 from J, leaving 15 bases between them. The germline V gene encodes CDR1 MNHEY and CDR2 SMNVEV (reference sequence). The CDR3 is 13 amino acids. For the CDR3, the DNA is TGTGCCAGCAGACCCAGGGGCGGCGTCGAGCAGTACTTC. Translation: CASRPRGGVEQYF.

This clone was picked up one time. The rearrangement uses TRBV5-8 and TRBJ1-1; TRBD1 might be the D (6 bases). Germline CDR1 reads SGHTS; CDR2 reads YDEGEE. This CDR3 has 12 residues. Trimming took off 4 bases at V and 10 bases at J, with 14 bases between the two ends. The chain's CDR3 is CASSLDFRGAFF. As DNA, the CDR3 is TGTGCCAGCAGCCTAGACTTCAGGGGAGCTTTCTTT.

The chain has TRBV5-1 and TRBJ2-1; 9 nucleotides match TRBD1. Germline CDR1 and CDR2: SGHRS and YFSETQ. The CDR3 contains 14 residues. V shed 3 bases and J 4 bases; nucleotides not matched to a gene: 2. CDR3 amino acids: CASSWGTGYNEQFF. The DNA for the CDR3 is TGCGCCAGCAGCTGGGGGACAGGGTACAATGAGCAGTTCTTC. The whole variable domain, remainder taken from reference TRBV5-1 and TRBJ2-1, is KAGVTQTPRYLIKTRGQQVTLSCSPISGHRSVSWYQQTPGQGLQFLFEYFSETQRNKGNFPGRFSGRQFSNSRSEMNVSTLELGDSALYLCASSWGTGYNEQFFGPGTRLTVL.

CDR3 sequence reads: CASVTAGAYEQYF. The CDR3 DNA is TGTGCCAGCGTTACCGCCGGAGCCTACGAGCAGTACTTC. The chain links TRBV28 to TRBJ2-7, with no clear D. Trimming shortened V by 8 bases and J by 2 bases, and 13 bases separated the two germline ends. Per the germline V gene, CDR1 is MDHEN and CDR2 is SYDVKM. The CDR3 consists of 13 residues. The full variable domain, with the rest looked up from reference TRBV28 and TRBJ2-7, is DVKVTQSSRYLVKRTGEKVFLECVQDMDHENMFWYRQDPGLGLRLIYFSYDVKMKEKGDIPEGYSVSREKKERFSLILESASTNQTSMYLCASVTAGAYEQYFGPGTRLTVT.

The rearrangement joins TRBV27 to TRBJ1-1; the D is unclear. The CDR3 covers 13 residues. V gave up 0 bases and J gave up 6 bases, with 8 bases separating them. Germline loops: CDR1 MNHEY, CDR2 SMNVEV (reference sequence). The CDR3 sequence: CASSLSGFSEAFF. CDR3 nucleotides: TGTGCCAGCAGTTTATCAGGGTTCTCTGAAGCTTTCTTT.

The gene calls are TRBV27 and TRBJ2-2; TRBD2 is a possible D gene (6 bases). V lost 5 bases and J lost 2, with 15 bases in between. Germline lookup yields CDR1 MNHEY and CDR2 SMNVEV (reference sequence). The CDR3 extends over 16 amino acids. The DNA of the CDR3 is TGTGCCAGCAGTCAAAAGAGGGAGGCCAACACCGGGGAGCTGTTTTTT. This sequence encodes CASSQKREANTGELFF.

The chain is built from TRBV6-6 and TRBJ1-1; TRBD1 aligns across 8 bases. The CDR3 consists of 16 residues. The J segment lost 10 bases and the V segment lost 5 bases, leaving 18 bases of the junction unmatched. CDR1 is MNHNY, CDR2 SVGAGI, per germline (reference sequence). In DNA form, the CDR3 reads TGTGCCAGCAGTCCGACCCAACAGGGGGGCGTAGTACGAGCTTTCTTT. Encoded protein: CASSPTQQGGVVRAFF.

V gene TRBV4-2 combines with J gene TRBJ1-2; TRBD1 matches at 8 bases. V lost 0 bases, J lost 8 bases, and 8 bases stayed unmatched. CDR3 length equals 15 residues. Germline lookup yields CDR1 LGHNA and CDR2 YNFKEQ. Here the CDR3 reads CASSQDYRGGWGYTF. The CDR3 nucleotides are TGTGCCAGCAGCCAAGATTACAGGGGGGGATGGGGCTACACCTTC.

In this sample, this clone is medium-sized. The genes are TRBV27 and TRBJ1-5; D remains ambiguous. Per the germline V gene, CDR1 is MNHEY and CDR2 is SMNVEV (reference sequence). Between the trimmed V and J ends, which lost 5 bases and 3 bases, there was a span of 14 bases. The CDR3 runs to 15 residues. DNA for the CDR3: TGTGCCAGCAGTAACGAGGGCGTACACAATCAGCCCCAGCATTTT. It codes for CASSNEGVHNQPQHF.